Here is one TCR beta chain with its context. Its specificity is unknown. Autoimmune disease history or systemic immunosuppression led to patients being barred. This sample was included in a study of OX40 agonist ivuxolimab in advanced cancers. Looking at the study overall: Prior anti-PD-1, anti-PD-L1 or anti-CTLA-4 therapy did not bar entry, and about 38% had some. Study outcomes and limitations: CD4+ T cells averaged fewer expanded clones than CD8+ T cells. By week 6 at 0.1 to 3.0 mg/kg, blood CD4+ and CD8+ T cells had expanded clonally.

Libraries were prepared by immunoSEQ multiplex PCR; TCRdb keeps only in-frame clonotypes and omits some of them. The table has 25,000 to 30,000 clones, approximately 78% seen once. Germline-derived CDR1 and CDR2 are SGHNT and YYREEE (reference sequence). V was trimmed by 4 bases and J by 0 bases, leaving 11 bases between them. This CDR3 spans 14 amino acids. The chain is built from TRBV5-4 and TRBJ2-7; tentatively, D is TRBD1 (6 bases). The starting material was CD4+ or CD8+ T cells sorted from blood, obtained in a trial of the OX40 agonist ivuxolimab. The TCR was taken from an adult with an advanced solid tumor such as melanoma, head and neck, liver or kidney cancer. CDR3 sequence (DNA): TGTGCCAGCAGCGAGAGGGGGAGCTCCTACGAGCAGTACTTC. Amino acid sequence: CASSERGSSYEQYF.